This entry describes one T cell receptor beta chain. This entry belongs to a study of T cell responses to AZD1222 COVID-19 vaccine. The CDR3 has 13 residues. CDR1 MNHEY and CDR2 SVGEGT come from the germline V gene. Trimming shortened V by 6 bases and J by 9 bases, and 15 bases separated the two germline ends. The repertoire was sequenced with immunoSEQ multiplex PCR; TCRdb's copy has only in-frame clones and lacks some. The table includes about 170,000 clones, approximately 90% detected once. The sequenced sample was peripheral blood, obtained 28 days after the second dose of the MenACWY control vaccine. The TCR originated in an adult who received the MenACWY meningococcal vaccine as a control. The gene calls are TRBV6-2 or TRBV6-3 and TRBJ1-5, with D unresolved. CDR3 DNA sequence: TGTGCCAGCAGCTCCCTAAGAGGTTGGCCCCAGCATTTT. Translated: CASSSLRGWPQHF.